This is a list of T cell receptor beta chains from one sample in a study of cytomegalovirus exposure and HLA in healthy donors. Clones were read by immunoSEQ multiplex PCR, and TCRdb kept only the in-frame ones, dropping some. The table records about 190,000 clones, about 80% of them present only once. Sequenced sample: PBMCs. The receptors here all came from a woman in her twenties or thirties in good health and CMV-seropositive. The CDR3 runs from the conserved cysteine through the conserved F or W. D genes are given only for firm matches. The size of a clone is reported for some rows only, either as once, few or many, or as a class for expanded clones.

once	TRBV4-1	TRBJ1-5	.	TGCGCCAGCAGCCAAGACCAGGTTTCCAATCAGCCCCAGCATTTT	CASSQDQVSNQPQHF
.	TRBV27	TRBJ1-4	.	TGTGCCAGCAGCCCACAGGTTTTTTCTAATGAAAAACTGTTTTTT	CASSPQVFSNEKLFF
.	TRBV4-3	TRBJ2-2	.	TGCGCCAGCAGCCAACGAGGGGGCACCGGGGAGCTGTTTTTT	CASSQRGGTGELFF
.	TRBV29-1	TRBJ1-2	.	TGCAGCGTTGACGAGATTACTAACTATGGCTACACCTTC	CSVDEITNYGYTF
.	TRBV19	TRBJ1-2	.	TGTGCCAGTAGTATAGCAGCAAGCGCTAACTATGGCTACACCTTC	CASSIAASANYGYTF
.	TRBV5-4	TRBJ2-3	TRBD2	TGTGCCAGCAGCTTTAGTAGCGGGTCCACAGATACGCAGTATTTT	CASSFSSGSTDTQYF
.	TRBV28	TRBJ1-3	.	TGTGCCAGCACCCTGCGCAGGGCTGGAAACACCATATATTTT	CASTLRRAGNTIYF
.	TRBV6-6	TRBJ2-7	TRBD1	TGTGCCAGCAGTGACAGGGTAACCTACGAGCAGTACTTC	CASSDRVTYEQYF
.	TRBV27	TRBJ2-7	TRBD1	TGTGCCAGCAGTCGACAGGGAACTTACGAGCAGTACTTC	CASSRQGTYEQYF
.	TRBV19	TRBJ2-7	TRBD2	TGTGCCAGTAGTATGGCGGGAGCTTCCTCCTACGAGCAGTACTTC	CASSMAGASSYEQYF
.	TRBV25-1	TRBJ2-5	TRBD1	TGTGCCAGCAGTGAATCCCTCACGGACAGGGGCGAGAGGGAGACCCAGTACTTC	CASSESLTDRGERETQYF
.	TRBV12-5	TRBJ2-1	TRBD2	TGTGCTAGTGGTTTGGGAGTTCGACTAGCGGCCTACAATGAGCAGTTCTTC	CASGLGVRLAAYNEQFF
once	TRBV2	TRBJ1-5	.	TGTGCCAGCAGCGCCCGGGGCAATCAGCCCCAGCATTTT	CASSARGNQPQHF
.	TRBV6-9	TRBJ2-2	.	TGTGCCAGCAGCCACACCCACGAGGGAAAGGACACCGGGGAGCTGTTTTTT	CASSHTHEGKDTGELFF
.	TRBV19	TRBJ2-5	TRBD1	TGTGCCAGTAGTGTCAGTCGGACAGGGGTAGAGACCCAGTACTTC	CASSVSRTGVETQYF
.	TRBV28	TRBJ1-4	TRBD1	TGTGCCAGCAGTCCGCCGGGACAGGGGGGAGAAAAACTGTTTTTT	CASSPPGQGGEKLFF
.	TRBV2	TRBJ1-6	.	TGTGCCAGCAGTGAATTCGGGGCAGGGGTACTTTCACCCCTCCACTTT	CASSEFGAGVLSPLHF
.	TRBV7-8	TRBJ2-1	TRBD2	TGTGCCAGCTCCCCGGGACTAGCGGGGCAAAATGAGCAGTTCTTC	CASSPGLAGQNEQFF
.	TRBV6-5	TRBJ1-5	.	TGTGCCAGCATCAGCGATAAACGGAGCAATCAGCCCCAGCATTTT	CASISDKRSNQPQHF
.	TRBV28	TRBJ1-1	.	TGTGCCAGCAGCCAAAACAGGGACCGAGCTGAAGCTTTCTTT	CASSQNRDRAEAFF
.	TRBV5-6	TRBJ2-1	TRBD2	TGTGCCAGCAGCAGACTAGCGGGGGGTGTATACAATGAGCAGTTCTTC	CASSRLAGGVYNEQFF
.	TRBV6-4	TRBJ1-5	.	TGTGCCATCAAGGAGCAGGGTAGAGGCGGCAATCAGCCCCAGCATTTT	CAIKEQGRGGNQPQHF
once	TRBV28	TRBJ1-2	.	TGTGCCAGCAATCTAGCCGGCTCCCTTCGGGCAGCCCCCGGCTACACCTTC	CASNLAGSLRAAPGYTF
few	TRBV19	TRBJ2-5	TRBD1	TGTGCCAGTAGTACCTCCAAGGGGGCGACCCAGTACTTC	CASSTSKGATQYF
.	TRBV29-1	TRBJ1-4	.	TGCAGCGTTGAAGGGTCCGGCTCCCCACGCGGTGAAAAACTGTTTTTT	CSVEGSGSPRGEKLFF
.	TRBV2	TRBJ2-1	.	TGTGCCAGCAGCCCGCAGGGTAGCTCCTACAATGAGCAGTTCTTC	CASSPQGSSYNEQFF
.	TRBV30	TRBJ1-1	.	TGTGCCTGGAACAGGCCTAGGACTGAAGCTTTCTTT	CAWNRPRTEAFF
.	TRBV18	TRBJ1-1	TRBD1	TGTGCCAGCTCACCCACCGGGACAGGTAACACTGAAGCTTTCTTT	CASSPTGTGNTEAFF
few	TRBV15	TRBJ1-1	.	TGTGCCACCAGCAGGGGGCGTGACACTGAAGCTTTCTTT	CATSRGRDTEAFF
.	TRBV7-2	TRBJ1-2	.	TGTGCCAGCAGTGAACCGGGACTTATGGTTGGCTACACCTTC	CASSEPGLMVGYTF
once	TRBV4-1	TRBJ1-3	TRBD1	TGCGCCAGCAGCCACCCTGTGAGCCTAGGGAAGGGGGCCTCTGGAAACACCATATATTTT	CASSHPVSLGKGASGNTIYF
.	TRBV2	TRBJ2-2	TRBD1	TGTGCCAGCAGATACGGACAGGGGACCGGGGAGCTGTTTTTT	CASRYGQGTGELFF
.	TRBV15	TRBJ2-2	.	TGTGCCACCACTCCGGAAGGGGGGGGATCCGGGGAGCTGTTTTTT	CATTPEGGGSGELFF
.	TRBV30	TRBJ2-2	.	TGTGCCTGGAGTAGGGGGTTTTTGGACACCGGGGAGCTGTTTTTT	CAWSRGFLDTGELFF
.	TRBV2	TRBJ2-3	.	TGTGCCAGCAGTGGGACTCTCGGGGGCACAGATACGCAGTATTTT	CASSGTLGGTDTQYF
.	TRBV9	TRBJ2-1	TRBD2	TGTGCCAGCAGCGTGCCAGCGGGAGGGCCCGATGAGCAGTTCTTC	CASSVPAGGPDEQFF
.	TRBV6-1	TRBJ1-2	.	TGTGCCAGCAGTGAAATTACAGGGAACTATGGCTACACCTTC	CASSEITGNYGYTF
few	TRBV6-6	TRBJ1-3	.	TGTGCCAGCACTATAACGCCACAGGGAAACACCATATATTTT	CASTITPQGNTIYF
.	TRBV7-6	TRBJ2-1	TRBD1	TGTGCCAGCAGTCCAGCGTGGGGACAGGGGGCTTTTAATGAGCAGTTCTTC	CASSPAWGQGAFNEQFF
once	TRBV19	TRBJ2-2	.	TGTGCCAGTAGTATCTCTTCAGGGACCGGGGAGCTGTTTTTT	CASSISSGTGELFF
.	TRBV9	TRBJ2-1	TRBD2	TGTGCCAGCAGCTACGGACTAGCGGGAAACAATGAGCAGTTCTTC	CASSYGLAGNNEQFF
.	TRBV4-1	TRBJ1-1	.	TGCGCCAGCAGCCAAGAGCGCAGGGGAAGGGGCACTGAAGCTTTCTTT	CASSQERRGRGTEAFF
.	TRBV11-2	TRBJ2-5	.	TGTGCCAGCAGCTTTTCCGGGATGTACCAAGAGACCCAGTACTTC	CASSFSGMYQETQYF
.	TRBV4-1	TRBJ2-7	.	TGCGCCAGCAGCCAAGATGGTAGGGTGGGTAGGCGGGACGAGCAGTACTTC	CASSQDGRVGRRDEQYF
once	TRBV15	TRBJ2-5	.	TGTGCCACCAGCAGAGGCGGGACGGCCACAACCCAAGAGACCCAGTACTTC	CATSRGGTATTQETQYF
once	TRBV5-4	TRBJ2-7	TRBD2	TGTGCCAGCAGCTTGATCGGGAGGGCCTACGAGCAGTACTTC	CASSLIGRAYEQYF
once	TRBV7-9	TRBJ2-3	.	TGTTCCAGCAGCCCCCCATGGGCGACGAACACAGATACGCAGTATTTT	CSSSPPWATNTDTQYF
.	TRBV19	TRBJ1-1	.	TGTGCCAGTAGTCCTAGAGGGACATCACTGGGAGCTTTCTTT	CASSPRGTSLGAFF
.	TRBV30	TRBJ2-3	TRBD2	TGTGCCTGGACCCAGGGGTTAGCGGGACAAGATACGCAGTATTTT	CAWTQGLAGQDTQYF
.	TRBV5-1	TRBJ1-5	.	TGCGCCAGCAGCCCCGGATCGGGGGGAAGACAGCCCCAGCATTTT	CASSPGSGGRQPQHF